This TCR beta chain stems from a study of beta chain features in type 1 diabetes. In the case of this clone: Its matching antigen is unknown.

This CDR3 has 12 residues. CDR1 is SGHRS and CDR2 is YFSETQ in the germline V gene. The trim removed 8 bases at V and 6 bases at J, leaving 4 bases unmatched. Findings of the study overall: Researchers reported that naive, central memory and Treg TCRB repertoires appeared more similar in patients than in healthy donors. Patients and controls would share equally any PCR tilt toward shorter templates. Shorter TCRB CDR3s, moderately but significantly so, were found in Type 1 diabetes patients in all four CD4+ subsets.

The entirety of the isolated RNA underwent reverse transcription, so expressed TCRB transcripts were sequenced. The data were produced by immunoSEQ multiplex PCR, yet TCRdb's version contains in-frame clones alone and is incomplete. The sample lists around 260,000 clones, roughly 22% occurring once. A single heparinised blood sample, averaging approximately 116 mL, was obtained per donor. Sorting of CD4+ naive, central memory, regulatory and stem cell-like memory cells was performed via CD45RO/CCR7/CD25/CD127/CD95/CD27. J is TRBJ1-5 and V is TRBV5-1, with 8 bases identical to TRBD1. The clonotype originates from a woman between 40 and 50 years old with type 1 diabetes. The sample consisted of naive CD4+ T cells from blood. The CDR3 bases are TGCGCCAGGCAGGGGGCCGGTCAGCCCCAGCATTTT. Protein: CARQGAGQPQHF.